This record covers a single TCR beta chain. This sample was taken from a study of blood T cell repertoires in COVID-19. The ends were cut back, 9 bases at V and 9 bases at J, with 12 bases in the middle. The germline CDR1 and CDR2 sequences are LNHDA and SQIVND (reference sequence). The CDR3 spans 12 residues. This table comes from immunoSEQ multiplex PCR, and its TCRdb copy is limited to in-frame clones, with some not included. The sample lists 45,000 to 60,000 clones; around nine tenths were seen once. This chain links TRBV19 with TRBJ1-6; D call uncertain. The TCR comes from a man aged 55 to 70 with active or convalescent COVID-19. Sequenced: peripheral blood. CDR3 sequence: CARPKTGSPLHF. The CDR3, as DNA: TGTGCCAGACCCAAGACGGGTTCACCCCTCCACTTT.